This T cell receptor beta chain derives from a study of blood T cell repertoires in COVID-19. Study summary: Samples taken during acute and convalescent COVID-19 were collected in the United States, Italy and Spain. PBMCs, B-cell-depleted T cells, or T cells were the source of the cDNA or gDNA that made up the material.

The authors' processing: Reference gene primer amplification gave estimated nucleated cell counts. Libraries were prepared by immunoSEQ multiplex PCR; TCRdb keeps only in-frame clonotypes and omits some of them. V and J calls and clone size are given by that table; D and trimming were obtained from the DNA. Altogether 100,000 to 150,000 clones are present, around 82% being singletons, with the ten largest covering 1.4% to 1.5%. V shed 4 bases and J 9 bases; nucleotides not matched to a gene: 14. From germline, CDR1 is LGHDT and CDR2 YNNKEL (reference sequence). The CDR3 has 17 residues. This receptor was taken from a man between 60 and 70 years old with acute or convalescent COVID-19. Sequencing was done on a sample of peripheral blood. The V gene is TRBV3-1 (or the pseudogene TRBV3-2), the J gene TRBJ2-1; 11 bases agree with TRBD2. The CDR3 DNA sequence: TGTGCCAGCAGCCCCTACCCTAGCGGGAGGACTCTCGGTGAGCAGTTCTTC. As protein: CASSPYPSGRTLGEQFF.